Reported below is one T cell receptor (beta chain). What it binds is unknown. Stated time point: week 23, last vaccination. A single vaccine dose contained 300 ug of mutant IDH1 20-mer peptide, and topical imiquimod was used with it. The CDR3 length is 14 residues. The germline gives CDR1 SGHVS, CDR2 FNYEAQ. Trimming took off 4 bases at V and 6 bases at J, with 16 bases between the two ends. These data come from a study of a mutant IDH1 vaccine in newly diagnosed glioma. Study-wide context: The first vaccination came 4-6 weeks after radiotherapy alone, or with temozolomide cycles.

Study-wide results and caveats: A vaccine-induced immune response developed in about 93% of the patients. Among top peripheral T cell clonotypes, changes seemed unrelated to pseudoprogression.

This table comes from immunoSEQ multiplex PCR, and its TCRdb copy is limited to in-frame clones, with some not included. Counted here are 20,000 to 25,000 clones, approximately 82% occurring once; the ten biggest clones make up 13%. The specimen comprised PBMCs, sampled from a glioma patient whose treatment included an IDH1 peptide vaccine. This TCR derives from a man younger than 45 with glioma. The chain has TRBV7-6 and TRBJ2-7, with no clear D. CDR3 sequence reads: CASSSSDVRGEQYF. The DNA of the CDR3 is TGTGCCAGCAGCTCCTCGGACGTACGAGGCGAGCAGTACTTC.